These 11 T cell receptor beta chains were sequenced from one sample in a study of shared clonotypes between healthy human individuals. Clones were sequenced by immunoSEQ multiplex PCR, and TCRdb holds only the in-frame ones, with some missing. The table includes a few hundred thousand clones, approximately 97% detected once. The sample was naive CD4+ T cells sorted from blood. The subset denotes: CD45RA+ positively selected. Receptor source: a woman aged 25 to 45 in good health.

The CDR3 here is CASRYRERDGYTF. CDR3 nucleotides: TGTGCCAGCAGGTACAGGGAAAGGGATGGCTACACCTTC. The V call is TRBV28, the J call TRBJ1-2, with a tentative D call TRBD1 (6 bases). Trimming left V 6 bases short and J 6 bases short, with 14 bases between. Germline V gene sequence: CDR1 MDHEN, CDR2 SYDVKM. This CDR3 has 13 amino acids.

The chain employs TRBV6-5 and TRBJ1-1; D may be TRBD1 (6 bases). Germline V gives CDR1 MNHEY, CDR2 SVGAGI. With 6 bases removed from V and 2 bases from J, the gap between germline ends came to 16 bases. The CDR3 has 15 amino acids. The CDR3 sequence is CASRREDRHNTEAFF. CDR3 in DNA: TGTGCCAGCAGGCGAGAGGACAGACACAACACTGAAGCTTTCTTT.

The V gene is TRBV4-1, the J gene TRBJ2-7; D might be TRBD2 (6 bases). This CDR3 has 16 amino acids. V dropped 4 bases and J dropped 1 base, with 17 bases sitting between them. Germline V lookup: CDR1 MGHRA, CDR2 YSYEKL. This CDR3 reads CASSPATTRSSYEQYF. CDR3 bases: TGCGCCAGCAGCCCCGCGACGACTAGGTCATCCTACGAGCAGTACTTC.

This clone was counted once. The rearrangement uses TRBV7-9 and TRBJ1-1; TRBD1 is a possible D gene (6 bases). Per the germline V gene, CDR1 is SEHNR and CDR2 is FQNEAQ (reference sequence). The V and J ends lost 3 bases and 7 bases respectively, with 18 bases between them. The CDR3 loop spans 15 amino acids. The DNA of the CDR3 is TGTGCCAGCAGCTTGGGGAACAGGGCGGAGGATGAAGCTTTCTTT. Amino acid sequence: CASSLGNRAEDEAFF.

The chain has TRBV6-5 and TRBJ2-1; the D is unclear. V dropped 0 bases and J dropped 4 bases, with 7 bases sitting between them. Germline V gene sequence: CDR1 MNHEY, CDR2 SVGAGI. CDR3 length: 14 amino acids. CDR3 bases: TGTGCCAGCAGTTACTCGAGATTGTACAATGAGCAGTTCTTC. Its protein product is CASSYSRLYNEQFF.

This clone was recorded only once. The chain uses TRBV30 and TRBJ2-7; perhaps D is TRBD1 or TRBD2 (5 bases each). This CDR3 spans 15 amino acids. Germline CDR1 is GTSNPN and CDR2 is SVGIG (reference sequence). Trimming took 2 bases from V and 2 from J, leaving 16 bases between them. The CDR3 region is CAWSPFGTNTYEQYF. For the CDR3, the DNA is TGTGCCTGGAGTCCATTCGGGACGAACACCTACGAGCAGTACTTC.

This chain links TRBV7-2 with TRBJ2-1; D may match TRBD1 or TRBD2 (5 bases each). V was trimmed by 5 bases and J by 1 base, leaving 15 bases between them. The CDR3 contains 16 residues. Germline V gene data show CDR1 as SGHTA and CDR2 as FQGNSA. The CDR3 region is CASSLGGWGSYNEQFF. As DNA, the CDR3 is TGTGCCAGCAGCCTAGGTGGTTGGGGGTCCTACAATGAGCAGTTCTTC.

The chain uses TRBV28 and TRBJ2-7; TRBD2 might be the D (6 bases). The V end was cut by 4 bases, the J end by 9 bases, with 16 bases between. Germline assignment: CDR1 MDHEN and CDR2 SYDVKM. The CDR3 loop spans 13 amino acids. The CDR3 here is CASSWDSPGWQYF. The CDR3 nucleotides read TGTGCCAGCAGTTGGGACTCCCCCGGATGGCAGTACTTC. The full variable domain, completed using reference TRBV28 and TRBJ2-7, is DVKVTQSSRYLVKRTGEKVFLECVQDMDHENMFWYRQDPGLGLRLIYFSYDVKMKEKGDIPEGYSVSREKKERFSLILESASTNQTSMYLCASSWDSPGWQYFGPGTRLTVT.

V and J are TRBV30 and TRBJ1-1; D unresolved. Germline CDR1 and CDR2: GTSNPN and SVGIG (reference sequence). V was trimmed by 0 bases and J by 7 bases, leaving 9 bases between them. CDR3 length: 12 amino acids. The CDR3 is CAWSVRAGEAFF. The CDR3, as DNA: TGTGCCTGGAGTGTCCGGGCAGGTGAAGCTTTCTTT.

The rearrangement joins TRBV5-4 to TRBJ1-1; 7 positions match TRBD1. Germline trimming cut 4 bases from V and 0 bases from J; bases unmatched to any gene: 3. CDR1 and CDR2 from the germline V gene are SGHNT and YYREEE (reference sequence). The CDR3 runs 14 residues. The CDR3 DNA reads TGTGCCAGCAGCGGGACAGCATTGAACACTGAAGCTTTCTTT. Translated, it gives CASSGTALNTEAFF.

The chain uses TRBV5-4 and TRBJ2-7; no definite D call. V was clipped by 0 bases and J by 4 bases, with 2 bases between them. From germline, CDR1 is SGHNT and CDR2 YYREEE (reference sequence). The CDR3 sequence is 11 residues long. The DNA for the CDR3 is TGTGCCAGCAGCTTGGCGTACGAGCAGTACTTC. This translates into CASSLAYEQYF.